The 27 T cell receptor beta chains below were found in one sample sequenced in a study of cytomegalovirus exposure and HLA in healthy donors. PCR primers comprised 60 Vbeta and 13 Jbeta primers. Profiled with immunoSEQ multiplex PCR; TCRdb holds only in-frame clones, not every one. Here the sample spans about 120,000 clones, about three quarters being singletons. The material sequenced was PBMCs. These receptors were taken from a man aged 55 to 69 in good health and CMV-seropositive.

The table lists this clone with a count of one. The chain carries TRBV7-9 and TRBJ2-5; D remains unclear. This CDR3 spans 12 amino acids. Germline V gives CDR1 SEHNR, CDR2 FQNEAQ (reference sequence). The germline V and J ends were trimmed by 2 bases and 11 bases, with 12 bases remaining between them. DNA for the CDR3: TGTGCCAGCAGCTTAAGTAGCAGATCACAGTACTTC. It specifies CASSLSSRSQYF.

The V gene is TRBV5-1, the J gene TRBJ2-6; 8 bases are a match to TRBD1. The CDR3 is 16 amino acids. J lost 4 bases, V lost 4 bases, and 7 bases had no gene match. CDR1 and CDR2 from the germline V gene are SGHRS and YFSETQ. The CDR3 nucleotides read TGCGCCAGCAGCCCAGCAGGGGGCCCCGGGGCCAACGTCCTGACTTTC. Protein product: CASSPAGGPGANVLTF.

The CDR3 spells CASSDGGLGAGQYF. The CDR3 nucleotides are TGCGCCAGCAGCGACGGGGGGTTGGGGGCTGGGCAGTACTTC. The chain has TRBV5-1 and TRBJ2-5; possible D gene TRBD2, 7 bases. Looked up from germline, CDR1 is SGHRS and CDR2 is YFSETQ. The CDR3 length is 14 residues. V lost 4 bases and J lost 11, with 21 bases in between. Supplemented by reference TRBV5-1 and TRBJ2-5, the full variable domain reads KAGVTQTPRYLIKTRGQQVTLSCSPISGHRSVSWYQQTPGQGLQFLFEYFSETQRNKGNFPGRFSGRQFSNSRSEMNVSTLELGDSALYLCASSDGGLGAGQYFGPGTRLLVL.

Note on this clone: The germline gene is not matched at one end of the junction; a read error may be the cause. The gene calls are TRBV7-3 and TRBJ2-7; weak D call: TRBD1 (6 bases). The V gene's germline CDR1 is SGHTA and CDR2 FQGTGA. CDR3 size: 13 residues. Here the CDR3 DNA reads TGTTCCAGCAGCTTCGCAGGGGCCTACGAGCAGTACTTC. It is translated as CSSSFAGAYEQYF.

V usage is TRBV19 and J usage is TRBJ1-2, with 10 bases lining up with TRBD1. The CDR3 covers 15 residues. From germline, CDR1 is LNHDA and CDR2 SQIVND (reference sequence). Unmatched junction bases numbered 7, after V lost 9 bases and J lost 0 bases. The CDR3 spells CASNRDRGSNYGYTF. The CDR3 DNA follows: TGTGCCAGCAACCGGGACAGGGGATCTAACTATGGCTACACCTTC.

The V gene is TRBV4-1, the J gene TRBJ2-7; 8 bases agree with TRBD2. The germline gives CDR1 MGHRA, CDR2 YSYEKL. With V trimmed by 0 bases and J by 6 bases, 7 bases remained unmatched. The CDR3 has 15 amino acids. Here the CDR3 reads CASSQDRGLGFEQYF. In DNA, the CDR3 is TGCGCCAGCAGCCAAGATAGGGGACTAGGTTTCGAGCAGTACTTC.

As to this clone: One end of the junction fails to match germline, which may point to a read error. The rearrangement links TRBV20-1 to TRBJ1-2, with 7 nucleotides matching TRBD1. The germline CDR1 and CDR2 sequences are DFQATT and SNEGSKA (reference sequence). This CDR3 is 11 amino acids long. The CDR3 bases are TGCAGTGCTAGATTAGGGGGACAGTTGGCCTTC. Translated: CSARLGGQLAF.

The chain has TRBV28 and TRBJ1-5; the D gene is possibly TRBD1 (6 bases). CDR1 is MDHEN, CDR2 SYDVKM, per germline. CDR3 size: 14 residues. V gave up 3 bases and J gave up 5 bases, with 11 bases separating them. The CDR3 is CASSFMGAHQPQHF. DNA for the CDR3: TGTGCCAGCAGTTTCATGGGGGCTCATCAGCCCCAGCATTTT. Filled out from reference TRBV28 and TRBJ1-5, the complete variable domain reads DVKVTQSSRYLVKRTGEKVFLECVQDMDHENMFWYRQDPGLGLRLIYFSYDVKMKEKGDIPEGYSVSREKKERFSLILESASTNQTSMYLCASSFMGAHQPQHFGDGTRLSIL.

The rearrangement joins TRBV18 to TRBJ2-7, with D perhaps TRBD1 (6 bases). Looked up from germline, CDR1 is KGHSH and CDR2 is LQKENI. Between the trimmed V and J ends, which lost 1 base and 4 bases, there was a span of 8 bases. There are 13 residues in the CDR3. This CDR3 reads CASSPLDRYEQYF. For the CDR3, the DNA is TGTGCCAGCTCACCACTCGACAGGTACGAGCAGTACTTC.

The chain employs TRBV11-3 and TRBJ2-2; TRBD2 matches 8 bases. Germline loops: CDR1 SGHNT, CDR2 YENEEA. V lost 0 bases, J lost 7 bases, and 7 bases stayed unmatched. This CDR3 comprises 16 residues. The CDR3 nucleotides are TGTGCCAGCAGCTTAGATTCAGCGGGAGCGGGCGGGGAGCTGTTTTTT. Protein sequence: CASSLDSAGAGGELFF.

The sample holds one count of this clone. The CDR3 here is CASSIQTGELFF. DNA for the CDR3: TGTGCCAGCAGCATCCAGACCGGGGAGCTGTTTTTT. V is TRBV11-2 and J is TRBJ2-2; D is undetermined. Germline V gives CDR1 SGHAT, CDR2 FQNNGV. Trimming removed 5 bases at V and 5 bases at J, with 6 bases between. The CDR3 is made up of 12 amino acids.

The chain has TRBV30 and TRBJ1-1, with D possibly being TRBD1 (6 bases). Between the trimmed V and J ends, which lost 0 bases and 11 bases, there was a span of 13 bases. The CDR3 sequence is 12 residues long. Germline V lookup: CDR1 GTSNPN, CDR2 SVGIG (reference sequence). The CDR3 region is CAWSVQGQSAFF. The CDR3 DNA reads as TGTGCCTGGAGTGTACAGGGACAAAGTGCTTTCTTT.

This clone has more than one count but fewer than ten. The chain uses TRBV5-1 and TRBJ1-6, with TRBD1 matching over 8 bases. Germline CDR1 reads SGHRS; CDR2 reads YFSETQ. The CDR3 loop spans 16 amino acids. Trimming at V came to 3 bases and at J to 8 bases, leaving 10 bases not matched to a gene. DNA of the CDR3: TGCGCCAGCAGCTCGGCCTCGTCAGGGGGCTATTCACCCCTCCACTTT. Amino acid sequence: CASSSASSGGYSPLHF.

CDR3 coding DNA: TGTGCCAGCAGAAATCAGGGGACCAATCAGCCCCAGCATTTT. This sequence encodes CASRNQGTNQPQHF. The chain combines TRBV27 with TRBJ1-5, with TRBD1 as a possible D gene (6 bases). The CDR3 totals 14 residues. CDR1 and CDR2 (germline): MNHEY, SMNVEV (reference sequence). Deletions cut 6 bases from V and 3 bases from J, with 12 bases between.

Only one count was recorded for this clone. The chain combines TRBV5-4 with TRBJ2-7; TRBD2 is a possible D gene (6 bases). The V end lost 4 bases, the J end lost 4 bases, and 18 bases lay between the germline ends. This CDR3 region has 15 residues. Per the germline V gene, CDR1 is SGHNT and CDR2 is YYREEE (reference sequence). CDR3 protein: CASSPGGVNSYEQYF. The CDR3, as DNA: TGTGCCAGCAGCCCCGGCGGGGTTAATAGTTACGAGCAGTACTTC.

The chain is built from TRBV5-1 and TRBJ2-7, with 8 bases aligning to TRBD2. Germline CDR1 reads SGHRS; CDR2 reads YFSETQ. This CDR3 spans 16 amino acids. V dropped 0 bases and J dropped 2; count of bases not matched to a gene: 7. CDR3 coding DNA: TGCGCCAGCAGCTTGGAAGCGGGGGCCTTTACCTACGAGCAGTACTTC. The encoded protein is CASSLEAGAFTYEQYF.

The CDR3 sequence is CAWSVNWDRGRLNYGYTF. CDR3 bases: TGTGCCTGGAGTGTAAACTGGGACAGGGGGCGCTTGAACTATGGCTACACCTTC. The V call is TRBV30, the J call TRBJ1-2; TRBD1 matches at 12 bases. Per the germline V gene, CDR1 is GTSNPN and CDR2 is SVGIG (reference sequence). The J segment lost 2 bases and the V segment lost 0 bases, leaving 10 bases of the junction unmatched. The CDR3 spans 18 residues.

The chain is built from TRBV7-3 and TRBJ2-3, with a weak D call TRBD2 (6 bases). The CDR3 has 14 residues. Per germline, CDR1 SGHTA and CDR2 FQGTGA. V was pared by 4 bases and J by 4 bases, with 12 bases between. CDR3 amino acids: CASSSYSGADTQYF. The CDR3 bases are TGTGCCAGCAGCTCTTATAGCGGAGCAGATACGCAGTATTTT.

A remark on this clone: This same CDR3 is encoded by further DNA sequences in the sample. CDR3 residues: CASSPGGGRETQYF. The DNA for the CDR3 is TGTGCCAGCAGCCCGGGCGGGGGTCGAGAGACCCAGTACTTC. This chain links TRBV7-3 with TRBJ2-5; 7 bases agree with TRBD2. The CDR3 covers 14 residues. V lost 5 bases and J lost 4; bases outside the gene matches: 7. CDR1 SGHTA and CDR2 FQGTGA come from the germline V gene.

This chain uses TRBV19 with TRBJ2-2; D gene unclear. V was cut by 3 bases and J by 4 bases, with 9 bases left in between. Germline CDR1 reads LNHDA; CDR2 reads SQIVND (reference sequence). The CDR3 consists of 14 residues. The CDR3 DNA follows: TGTGCCAGTAGTATCGCAGCGTTCACCGGGGAGCTGTTTTTT. Protein product: CASSIAAFTGELFF.

This chain uses TRBV7-3 with TRBJ2-1, with 9 bases matching TRBD1. The CDR3 consists of 16 residues. Germline trimming cut 0 bases from V and 8 bases from J; bases unmatched to any gene: 8. Germline lookup yields CDR1 SGHTA and CDR2 FQGTGA. The CDR3 here is CASSLTLGTGSDEQFF. CDR3 nucleotide sequence: TGTGCCAGCAGCTTAACGTTGGGGACAGGGTCGGATGAGCAGTTCTTC.

V usage is TRBV18 and J usage is TRBJ1-1; D uncertain. In germline, CDR1 is KGHSH, CDR2 LQKENI. The CDR3 is made up of 13 amino acids. The V end lost 1 base, the J end lost 4 bases, and 7 bases lay between the germline ends. CDR3 region: CASSPLGSTEAFF. CDR3 DNA: TGTGCCAGCTCACCACTGGGGAGCACTGAAGCTTTCTTT. The full variable domain, its missing parts supplied by reference TRBV18 and TRBJ1-1, is NAGVMQNPRHLVRRRGQEARLRCSPMKGHSHVYWYRQLPEEGLKFMVYLQKENIIDESGMPKERFSAEFPKEGPSILRIQQVVRGDSAAYFCASSPLGSTEAFFGQGTRLTVV.

The chain links TRBV6-4 to TRBJ1-1; 8 bases align to TRBD1. The V gene's germline CDR1 is MRHNA and CDR2 SNTAGT. Germline trimming cut 8 bases from V and 2 bases from J; bases unmatched to any gene: 7. The CDR3 runs 14 residues. The CDR3 sequence: CASRTAGGNTEAFF. Here the CDR3 DNA reads TGTGCCAGCCGAACGGCAGGGGGCAACACTGAAGCTTTCTTT.

The V gene is TRBV5-1, the J gene TRBJ1-3, with D unresolved. Germline V lookup: CDR1 SGHRS, CDR2 YFSETQ. CDR3 length: 16 amino acids. The germline V and J ends were trimmed by 3 bases and 1 base, with 14 bases remaining between them. For the CDR3, the DNA is TGCGCCAGCAGCTCGGGTCAAATGCTTTCTGGAAACACCATATATTTT. Protein sequence: CASSSGQMLSGNTIYF.

The V and J genes are TRBV2 and TRBJ2-1; D perhaps matches TRBD2 (5 bases). V gave up 4 bases and J gave up 7 bases, with 20 bases separating them. The CDR3 spans 16 residues. Germline CDR1 is SNHLY and CDR2 is FYNNEI. The CDR3 bases are TGTGCCAGCAGTGGTATTATCGGAGGTGGCTCAAATGAGCAGTTCTTC. It yields the protein CASSGIIGGGSNEQFF.

This clone showed up just once. This rearrangement joins TRBV10-1 to TRBJ1-2; no definite D call. The V end lost 5 bases, the J end lost 3 bases, and 13 bases lay between the germline ends. The CDR3 covers 14 residues. From germline, CDR1 is WNHNN and CDR2 SYGVQD (reference sequence). CDR3 in amino acids: CASSMGQVDYGYTF. The CDR3 DNA sequence: TGCGCCAGCAGTATGGGCCAGGTGGACTATGGCTACACCTTC.

This clone was observed a few times. The chain uses TRBV6-1 and TRBJ1-2, with D perhaps matching TRBD1 (6 bases). Looked up from germline, CDR1 is MNHNS and CDR2 is SASEGT. The CDR3 loop spans 15 amino acids. The V end was cut by 2 bases, the J end by 8 bases, with 18 bases between. In DNA, the CDR3 is TGTGCCAGCAGTGAACTGGGGGGGCGTCTGATCGGCTACACCTTC. Encoded protein: CASSELGGRLIGYTF.